This T cell receptor (beta chain) derives from a study of CD8 T cells in ankylosing spondylitis. Generation of TCR beta libraries employed quantitative 5'-RACE incorporating molecular barcodes. TCRdb passed the 5' RACE reads through MiXCR, listing each CDR3 protein once. The sample lists tens of thousands of distinct CDR3 sequences, roughly 2.4% occurring once. Study outcomes and limitations: What seemed typical of ankylosing spondylitis blood was a TCR beta motif built from under 10 highly homologous variants. Clones linked to disease, bearing a CD8+ phenotype, were relatively rare in peripheral blood.

The CDR3 extends over 18 amino acids. Looked up from germline, CDR1 is SGDLS and CDR2 is YYNGEE. V was trimmed by 4 bases and J by 3 bases, leaving 24 bases between them. This clonotype has a count of ten or more. The antigen is not known. The chain recombines TRBV9 with TRBJ2-3; possibly TRBD1 or TRBD2 for D (5 bases each). Input material: blood, either unsorted or a sorted T cell fraction (not recorded which). The sequence was obtained from a female donor with ankylosing spondylitis or in good health (not recorded which). The CDR3 loop reads CASSNRDHTLRVTDTQYF. In nucleotides, the CDR3 is TGTGCCAGCAGCAACCGGGACCACACACTTCGAGTTACAGATACGCAGTATTTT. The full variable domain, completed using reference TRBV9 and TRBJ2-3, is DSGVTQTPKHLITATGQRVTLRCSPRSGDLSVYWYQQSLDQGLQFLIQYYNGEERAKGNILERFSAQQFPDLHSELNLSSLELGDSALYFCASSNRDHTLRVTDTQYFGPGTRLTVL.